This TCR beta chain was sequenced in a study of technical replicates of blood from a handful of donors. CDR3 length: 14 residues. The V gene's germline CDR1 is SNHLY and CDR2 FYNNEI. Trimming removed 4 bases from V and 4 bases from J, with 11 bases in between. Some clones are missing from TCRdb's copy, which holds only in-frame ones; the method was immunoSEQ multiplex PCR. Among some 77,000 clones listed, about 86% were seen once. This chain uses TRBV2 with TRBJ1-3; unclear D gene. This clonotype was sampled from a human donor in good health. Some clones in this sample may be carry-over from other donors' samples. Sequencing was carried out using PBMCs. CDR3 nucleotide sequence: TGTGCCAGCAGTGGAGGCCAACTAGGAAACACCATATATTTT. It translates to CASSGGQLGNTIYF.